The 14 T cell receptor beta chains listed next were all sequenced from one sample in a study of blood T cell repertoires in COVID-19. Measured with immunoSEQ multiplex PCR; TCRdb has only the in-frame clones, and not every one. Among tens of thousands of clones listed, around 88% were seen once. Sample: peripheral blood. All receptors come from a woman aged 80 or over with acute or convalescent COVID-19.

The rearrangement uses TRBV5-1 and TRBJ2-2; 11 bases are shared with TRBD2. This CDR3 is 18 amino acids long. V shed 3 bases and J 4 bases; nucleotides not matched to a gene: 11. Germline V CDR1 and CDR2: SGHRS, YFSETQ. This CDR3 reads CASSSSFSGGASTGELFF. The CDR3 DNA reads TGCGCCAGCAGCTCCTCATTTAGCGGGGGGGCCTCCACCGGGGAGCTGTTTTTT.

The chain links TRBV5-1 to TRBJ2-7, with 7 bases aligning to TRBD1. Per germline, CDR1 SGHRS and CDR2 YFSETQ. The CDR3 is 16 amino acids. After removal of 5 bases from V and 3 bases from J, the junction contained 14 bases not matched to a gene. The CDR3 sequence: CASRDTDRVPRYEQYF. CDR3 DNA sequence: TGCGCCAGCAGGGATACTGACAGGGTCCCGCGCTACGAGCAGTACTTC.

The chain recombines TRBV6-6 with TRBJ1-3; possibly TRBD1 for D (6 bases). V lost 7 bases, J lost 0 bases, and 10 bases lay in between. The CDR3 length is 14 residues. Per the germline V gene, CDR1 is MNHNY and CDR2 is SVGAGI (reference sequence). This CDR3 reads CASNGGASGNTIYF. Here the CDR3 DNA reads TGTGCCAGCAATGGGGGGGCCTCTGGAAACACCATATATTTT.

The J gene is TRBJ1-5, the V gene TRBV7-2; D is uncertain. The CDR3 consists of 15 residues. The V end lost 3 bases, the J end lost 4 bases, and 13 bases lay between the germline ends. CDR1 and CDR2 (germline): SGHTA, FQGNSA. As DNA, the CDR3 is TGTGCCAGCAGCTTGGAGGCGGTTGGAAATCAGCCCCAGCATTTT. The encoded protein is CASSLEAVGNQPQHF.

The J gene is TRBJ1-1, the V gene TRBV6-5, with 9 nucleotides matching TRBD1. The CDR3 spans 15 residues. Germline V gene lookup returns CDR1 MNHEY and CDR2 SVGAGI. The ends lost 5 bases at V and 1 base at J; junction bases unmatched: 5. The CDR3 sequence is CASSTDRGRNTEAFF. The CDR3 nucleotides read TGTGCCAGCAGTACGGACAGGGGTCGGAACACTGAAGCTTTCTTT.

The chain recombines TRBV4-1 with TRBJ2-3, with 7 bases fitting TRBD2. The CDR3 totals 17 residues. Trimming took 0 bases from V and 3 from J; bases not matched to a gene: 9. Germline values: CDR1 MGHRA, CDR2 YSYEKL. This CDR3 is CASSQDSGGGPTDTQYF. CDR3 DNA: TGCGCCAGCAGCCAAGACTCTGGCGGGGGTCCTACAGATACGCAGTATTTT.

Only one count was recorded for this clone. The chain has TRBV7-9 and TRBJ2-7; 10 bases agree with TRBD1. CDR3 length: 13 amino acids. V gave up 0 bases and J gave up 11 bases; unmatched junction bases: 4. The germline V gene has CDR1 SEHNR and CDR2 FQNEAQ (reference sequence). The CDR3, as DNA: TGTGCCAGCAGCTTAGCAGGAGGGACAGGGGAGTACTTC. This encodes CASSLAGGTGEYF.

The chain uses TRBV4-1 and TRBJ2-2; D is perhaps TRBD2 (6 bases). Germline lookup yields CDR1 MGHRA and CDR2 YSYEKL. Trimming removed 6 bases at V and 8 bases at J, with 16 bases between. CDR3 size: 14 residues. The CDR3 nucleotides read TGCGCCAGCAGTCACAACCTAGCGTCGGGGGAGCTGTTTTTT. It translates to CASSHNLASGELFF.

This clone showed up just a few times. The chain combines TRBV7-2 with TRBJ1-1; D gene ambiguous. Germline-derived CDR1 and CDR2 are SGHTA and FQGNSA. V was shortened by 6 bases and J by 5 bases, with 13 bases between the two germline ends. CDR3 length: 13 amino acids. The CDR3 loop reads CASSFALRTEAFF. As DNA, the CDR3 is TGTGCCAGCAGTTTTGCCCTGAGGACTGAAGCTTTCTTT. The complete variable domain, with remaining parts taken from reference TRBV7-2 and TRBJ1-1, reads GAGVSQSPSNKVTEKGKDVELRCDPISGHTALYWYRQSLGQGLEFLIYFQGNSAPDKSGLPSDRFSAERTGGSVSTLTIQRTQQEDSAVYLCASSFALRTEAFFGQGTRLTVV.

This clone has a single count. This chain's CDR3 is CASSLKRDNEQFF. The CDR3 DNA is TGTGCCAGCAGCTTAAAGCGGGACAATGAGCAGTTCTTC. The V and J genes are TRBV5-4 and TRBJ2-1; a weak D match, TRBD2 (6 bases). The CDR3 spans 13 residues. The V gene lost 2 bases and the J gene lost 5 bases, with 8 bases spanning the gap. CDR1 is SGHNT and CDR2 is YYREEE in the germline V gene (reference sequence).

The genes are TRBV2 and TRBJ2-1; 11 bases fit TRBD2. This CDR3 has 15 residues. Germline-derived CDR1 and CDR2 are SNHLY and FYNNEI. J lost 8 bases, V lost 4 bases, and 7 bases had no gene match. CDR3 in amino acids: CASSALAGVVDEQFF. CDR3 in DNA: TGTGCCAGCAGTGCACTAGCGGGGGTGGTTGATGAGCAGTTCTTC.

CDR3 nucleotides: TGTGCCAGTAGTAAAGGGGTCTCCTACGAGCAGTACTTC. Residues: CASSKGVSYEQYF. The chain is built from TRBV19 and TRBJ2-7; possibly TRBD1 for D (5 bases). V lost 4 bases and J 0 bases, leaving 7 bases between the germline ends. The CDR3 extends over 13 amino acids. Germline loops: CDR1 LNHDA, CDR2 SQIVND (reference sequence). The full variable domain, completed using reference TRBV19 and TRBJ2-7, is DGGITQSPKYLFRKEGQNVTLSCEQNLNHDAMYWYRQDPGQGLRLIYYSQIVNDFQKGDIAEGYSVSREKKESFPLTVTSAQKNPTAFYLCASSKGVSYEQYFGPGTRLTVT.

A few counts support this clone. The rearrangement uses TRBV5-8 and TRBJ2-5, with D tentatively TRBD2 (5 bases). V was trimmed by 4 bases and J by 7 bases, leaving 14 bases between them. CDR1 and CDR2 from the germline V gene are SGHTS and YDEGEE. The CDR3 covers 13 residues. The CDR3: CASSLGVVGTQYF. CDR3 nucleotides: TGTGCCAGCAGCCTCGGGGTCGTGGGGACCCAGTACTTC. Full variable domain (missing parts from reference TRBV5-8 and TRBJ2-5): EAGVTQSPTHLIKTRGQQATLRCSPISGHTSVYWYQQALGLGLQFLLWYDEGEERNRGNFPPRFSGRQFPNYSSELNVNALELEDSALYLCASSLGVVGTQYFGPGTRLLVL.

This chain connects TRBV5-8 to TRBJ1-5; 7 bases line up with TRBD1. The V gene end was trimmed by 0 bases and the J gene end by 6 bases; junction bases not matched to a gene: 3. CDR3 length: 14 amino acids. Germline V gene data show CDR1 as SGHTS and CDR2 as YDEGEE. The CDR3 reads CASSLESGGQPQHF. The CDR3 DNA is TGTGCCAGCAGCTTGGAGTCAGGGGGTCAGCCCCAGCATTTT.